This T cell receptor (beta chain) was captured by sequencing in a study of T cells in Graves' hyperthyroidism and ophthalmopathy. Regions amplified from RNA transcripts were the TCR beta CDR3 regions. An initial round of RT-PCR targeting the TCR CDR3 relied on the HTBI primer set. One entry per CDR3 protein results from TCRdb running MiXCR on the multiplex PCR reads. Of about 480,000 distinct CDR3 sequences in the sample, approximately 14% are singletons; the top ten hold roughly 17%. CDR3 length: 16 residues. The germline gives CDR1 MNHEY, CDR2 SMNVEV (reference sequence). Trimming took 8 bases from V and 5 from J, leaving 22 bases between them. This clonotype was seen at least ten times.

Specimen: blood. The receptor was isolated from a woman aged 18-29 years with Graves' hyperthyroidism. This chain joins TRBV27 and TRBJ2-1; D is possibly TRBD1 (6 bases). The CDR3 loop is CASGAEGVFFHNEQFF. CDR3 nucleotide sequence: TGTGCCAGCGGGGCCGAGGGGGTTTTTTTCCACAATGAGCAGTTCTTC.